This T cell receptor (beta chain) was documented in a study of response to subunit inactivated influenza vaccine. In TCRdb, the RT-PCR reads were re-called with MiXCR into one record per CDR3 protein. The sample shows 150,000 to 200,000 distinct CDR3 sequences, approximately 12% of them seen only once. V was pared by 2 bases and J by 3 bases, with 4 bases of the junction left unmatched. The CDR3 sequence is 15 residues long. Per the germline V gene, CDR1 is MNHEY and CDR2 is SVGEGT. The sample also formed part of further work on T cells expressing NK-cell markers. That investigation notes: What made the TCR beta cDNA was 5'RACE template switching with UMIs.

This sample comprised CD8+ T cells sorted from PBMCs, obtained roughly 13 days after vaccination. This rearrangement joins TRBV6-2 or TRBV6-3 to TRBJ2-7; 10 bases align to TRBD1. The sequence was collected from a man aged 50-59 years who received an inactivated influenza vaccine. The CDR3 DNA sequence: TGTGCCAGCAGTTACGGGACAGGGGTGAGCTACGAGCAGTACTTC. Amino acids: CASSYGTGVSYEQYF.